These T cell receptor beta chains were read from a single sample in a study of blood T cell repertoires in COVID-19. Assay used: immunoSEQ multiplex PCR; TCRdb lists only in-frame clones, some missing. The sample has under 150,000 clones, around nine tenths seen once. Sequenced: peripheral blood. The origin of the receptors is a man in his fifties with active or convalescent COVID-19. Each CDR3 is given with its conserved first and last residue. D genes are given only for firm matches. Some rows mark clone size as missing; the rest say once, few, many or name a class of expanded clone.

>.|.|TRBJ2-2|17|TRBV4-1
TGCGCCAGCAGCCAAGGCGGGAAGACAGCCAACACCGGGGAGCTGTTTTTT
CASSQGGKTANTGELFF
>TRBD2|.|TRBJ2-7|16|TRBV7-2
TGTGCCAGCAGCTCCGTCTCTGCGGGAGGGGGTTTCGAGCAGTACTTC
CASSSVSAGGGFEQYF
>.|.|TRBJ1-5|9|TRBV28
TGTGCCAGCAGCAAGCCCCAGCATTTT
CASSKPQHF
>TRBD2|.|TRBJ2-1|15|TRBV3-1/TRBV3-2
TGTGCCAGCAGCCAATTTGCGGGAGAATCAAATGAGCAGTTCTTC
CASSQFAGESNEQFF
>TRBD1|.|TRBJ2-5|13|TRBV30
TGTGCCTGGAGGGAGACAGGGATGAAGACCCAGTACTTC
CAWRETGMKTQYF
>.|.|TRBJ2-2|13|TRBV24-1
TGTGCCACCAGAACAGGGACCACCGGGGAGCTGTTTTTT
CATRTGTTGELFF
>.|.|TRBJ2-5|11|TRBV11-2
TGTGCCAGCAGCCGTACCAGAGGCCAGTACTTC
CASSRTRGQYF
>TRBD1|.|TRBJ2-3|15|TRBV6-5
TGTGCCAGCAGGGCTCGGACAGGGAGCACAGATACGCAGTATTTT
CASRARTGSTDTQYF
>.|.|TRBJ1-1|12|TRBV28
TGTGCCAGCAGTACAGGTTTGGGTCGCGCTTTCTTT
CASSTGLGRAFF
>TRBD1|.|TRBJ2-1|14|TRBV10-1
TGCGCCAGCAGCGAAACGACAGGGACCAATGAGCAGTTCTTC
CASSETTGTNEQFF
>TRBD1|.|TRBJ1-2|13|TRBV24-1
TGTGCCACCAGTGGCCGGACAGGGGTGGGCTACACCTTC
CATSGRTGVGYTF
>.|.|TRBJ2-7|13|TRBV10-2
TGCGCCAGCAGGAGAAGCGGCTCCTACGAGCAGTACTTC
CASRRSGSYEQYF
>.|.|TRBJ1-6|16|TRBV6-5
TGTGCCAGCAGTTACGGGTCGGGGGTCCATAATTCACCCCTCCACTTT
CASSYGSGVHNSPLHF
>TRBD1|.|TRBJ2-5|12|TRBV6-5
TGTGCCAGCAGCAGGGGGCGGGAGACCCAGTACTTC
CASSRGRETQYF
>.|.|TRBJ2-1|10|TRBV21-1
TGTGCCAGCAGCTGTCTTGAGCAGTTCTTC
CASSCLEQFF
>.|.|TRBJ2-5|15|TRBV10-1
TGCGCCAGCAGCGATAGCCCGGGGGAGCAAGAGACCCAGTACTTC
CASSDSPGEQETQYF
>.|.|TRBJ1-5|13|TRBV19
TGTGCCAGTGGGAGTCTCGGGAACCAGCCCCAGCATTTT
CASGSLGNQPQHF
>TRBD2|.|TRBJ2-1|19|TRBV7-2
TGTGCCAGCAGCGCGGGGGGGTTACCGGGAAGGCCCTCCTACAATGAGCAGTTCTTC
CASSAGGLPGRPSYNEQFF
>TRBD1|.|TRBJ1-6|21|TRBV28
TGTGCCAGCAGTTCTCCTTCTTCTCCGGGCTCCTGGACAGGGCGAAATTCACCCCTCCACTTT
CASSSPSSPGSWTGRNSPLHF
>.|.|TRBJ2-7|16|TRBV11-1
TGTGCCAGCAGCCTTAAAAGGGGCGCAGGGACCTACGAGCAGTACTTC
CASSLKRGAGTYEQYF
>.|.|TRBJ2-1|13|TRBV6-5
TGTGCCAGCAGTTATATGGTTGGTAGTGAGCAGTTCTTC
CASSYMVGSEQFF
>TRBD1|.|TRBJ1-3|15|TRBV30
TGTGCCTGGAGGTCGACAGGGTGGTCTGGAAACACCATATATTTT
CAWRSTGWSGNTIYF
>.|.|TRBJ1-1|15|TRBV19
TGTGCCAGTAAGGCTCGAGACAGCCTAAACACTGAAGCTTTCTTT
CASKARDSLNTEAFF
>TRBD1|.|TRBJ2-7|20|TRBV4-1
TGCGCCAGCAGCCAAGATATTTTGACAGGGGCTTCGGTAGTCTCCTACGAGCAGTACTTC
CASSQDILTGASVVSYEQYF
>TRBD1|few|TRBJ1-1|17|TRBV19
TGTGCCAGTAGCACCTTTGGGGCAGGGGGCAAAGGCACTGAAGCTTTCTTT
CASSTFGAGGKGTEAFF
>.|.|TRBJ2-7|13|TRBV7-2
TGTGCCAGCAGTCGAGCGGAGGCCTACGAGCAGTACTTC
CASSRAEAYEQYF
>.|.|TRBJ1-2|14|TRBV12-5
TGTGCTAGTGGTTTGGTGCCTGCGGGGTACTGCTACACCTTC
CASGLVPAGYCYTF
>TRBD2|.|TRBJ2-7|13|TRBV2
TGTGCCAGGGGGACTAGCGGGGATTACGAGCAGTACTTC
CARGTSGDYEQYF
>.|.|TRBJ2-1|15|TRBV5-5
TGTGCCAGCAGCTTGGTTGGTTCCCGAGGCAATGAGCAGTTCTTC
CASSLVGSRGNEQFF
>TRBD1|.|TRBJ1-1|15|TRBV19
TGTGCCAGTAGTATCTTGGGACAGACGAACACTGAAGCTTTCTTT
CASSILGQTNTEAFF
>.|few|TRBJ2-7|13|TRBV7-2
TGTGCCAGCAGCCTCAGTTACTCCTACGAGCAGTACTTC
CASSLSYSYEQYF
>TRBD1|few|TRBJ2-3|16|TRBV18
TGTGCCAGCTCTCCCGGGACAGGGCGTATCACAGATACGCAGTATTTT
CASSPGTGRITDTQYF
>TRBD1|once|TRBJ2-2|16|TRBV2
TGTGCCAGCAGCCTCCTGACAGGGGCGAACACCGGGGAGCTGTTTTTT
CASSLLTGANTGELFF
>TRBD1|.|TRBJ1-5|13|TRBV4-1
TGCGCCAGCAGTCGACAGGGCCATCAGCCCCAGCATTTT
CASSRQGHQPQHF
>TRBD1|.|TRBJ1-1|13|TRBV29-1
TGCAGCGGAAACAGGGGTGCGAACACTGAAGCTTTCTTT
CSGNRGANTEAFF
>TRBD1|.|TRBJ1-2|15|TRBV18
TGTGCCAGCTCACCCATTGGGACAGGGACGGATGGCTACACCTTC
CASSPIGTGTDGYTF
>.|.|TRBJ2-1|15|TRBV10-1
TGCGCCAGCAGTTCAAAAGGACTGCCCGGCGCTGAGCAGTTCTTC
CASSSKGLPGAEQFF
>.|.|TRBJ2-3|13|TRBV29-1
TGCAGCGCCGGGGACTGGTCTACAGATACGCAGTATTTT
CSAGDWSTDTQYF
>.|once|TRBJ2-2|14|TRBV5-1
TGCGCCAGCAGCTGGGACTCGAACACCGGGGAGCTGTTTTTT
CASSWDSNTGELFF
>.|.|TRBJ2-5|15|TRBV27
TGTGCCAGCATCCCATGTCCGACTGGGCAAGAGACCCAGTACTTC
CASIPCPTGQETQYF
>TRBD1|once|TRBJ2-6|16|TRBV5-1
TGCGCCAGCAGCAGGACAGGGGGCGGTGGGGCCAACGTCCTGACTTTC
CASSRTGGGGANVLTF
>.|.|TRBJ1-4|17|TRBV6-1
TGTGCCAGCAGTGAAGCGCTCCTCCGGGCAACTAATGAAAAACTGTTTTTT
CASSEALLRATNEKLFF
>.|.|TRBJ1-4|15|TRBV2
TGTGCCAGCAGTGAGTTTCTCGGGGAATTTGAAAAACTGTTTTTT
CASSEFLGEFEKLFF
>.|.|TRBJ2-1|13|TRBV19
TGTGCCAGTGGAAAGGGACACTACAATGAGCAGTTCTTC
CASGKGHYNEQFF
>TRBD2|few|TRBJ2-2|16|TRBV6-5
TGTGCCAGCAGTTACTCGACTAGCGGGGCCCCCGGGGAGCTGTTTTTT
CASSYSTSGAPGELFF
>TRBD2|once|TRBJ2-3|17|TRBV15
TGTGCCACCAGCAGAGGTCTAGCGGGAGGCCTCACAGATACGCAGTATTTT
CATSRGLAGGLTDTQYF
>TRBD2|.|TRBJ2-3|16|TRBV30
TGTGCCTCCCCACGGGGTAGCGGGGGGGGCACAGATACGCAGTATTTT
CASPRGSGGGTDTQYF
>TRBD2|many|TRBJ2-1|14|TRBV3-1/TRBV3-2
TGTGCCAGCCGGGCGGCGGGAGATCGCGATGAGCAGTTCTTC
CASRAAGDRDEQFF
>.|.|TRBJ2-3|17|TRBV18
TGTGCCAGCTCACCCTTCCTTTTTGCGGCTAGCACAGATACGCAGTATTTT
CASSPFLFAASTDTQYF
>.|.|TRBJ1-2|15|TRBV6-5
TGTGCCAGCACCCCCCTCGGTGAAAGTAACTATGGCTACACCTTC
CASTPLGESNYGYTF
>TRBD1|.|TRBJ1-1|17|TRBV28
TGTGCCAGCAGTTTCCTCGGACAGGGGGCCGAGAACACTGAAGCTTTCTTT
CASSFLGQGAENTEAFF
>.|.|TRBJ1-6|15|TRBV10-3
TGTGCCATCAGTGAGTCCCCAGGAAATAATTCACCCCTCCACTTT
CAISESPGNNSPLHF
>.|.|TRBJ2-5|11|TRBV30
TGTGCCTGGGGAGTTGAGGAGACCCAGTACTTC
CAWGVEETQYF
>.|.|TRBJ1-2|16|TRBV2
TGTGCCAGCAGTGAAACACCGGGACAACTTTGGTATGGCTACACCTTC
CASSETPGQLWYGYTF
>.|many|TRBJ2-7|15|TRBV21-1
TGTGCCAGCAGCAAAGTCCGGGACAGAGGGTACGAGCAGTACTTC
CASSKVRDRGYEQYF
>TRBD1|.|TRBJ2-1|16|TRBV3-1/TRBV3-2
TGTGCCAGCAGCCGCCAAAGGGACAGGGGGAGCGATGAGCAGTTCTTC
CASSRQRDRGSDEQFF
>TRBD2|.|TRBJ2-2|15|TRBV5-1
TGCGCCAGCAGCCGGACTAGCGGTCACACCGGGGAGCTGTTTTTT
CASSRTSGHTGELFF
>.|.|TRBJ2-1|17|TRBV3-1/TRBV3-2
TGTGCCAGCAGCCAAGATTTAGAAGAGGGAGTGTACAATGAGCAGTTCTTC
CASSQDLEEGVYNEQFF